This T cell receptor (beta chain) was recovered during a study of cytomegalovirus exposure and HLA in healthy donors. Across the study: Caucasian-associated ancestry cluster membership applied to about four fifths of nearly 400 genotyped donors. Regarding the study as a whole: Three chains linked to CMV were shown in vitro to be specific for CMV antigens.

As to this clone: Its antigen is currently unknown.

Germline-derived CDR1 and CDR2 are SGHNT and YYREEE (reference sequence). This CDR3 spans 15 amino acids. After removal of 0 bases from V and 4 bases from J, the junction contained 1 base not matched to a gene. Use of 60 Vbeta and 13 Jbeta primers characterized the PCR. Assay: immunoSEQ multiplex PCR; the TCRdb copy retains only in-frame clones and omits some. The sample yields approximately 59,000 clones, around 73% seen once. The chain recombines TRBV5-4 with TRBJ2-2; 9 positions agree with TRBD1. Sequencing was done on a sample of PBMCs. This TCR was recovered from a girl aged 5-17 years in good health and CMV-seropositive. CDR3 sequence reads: CASSLGQGGTGELFF. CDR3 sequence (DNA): TGTGCCAGCAGCTTGGGACAGGGGGGCACCGGGGAGCTGTTTTTT. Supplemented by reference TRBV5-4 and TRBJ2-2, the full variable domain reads ETGVTQSPTHLIKTRGQQVTLRCSSQSGHNTVSWYQQALGQGPQFIFQYYREEENGRGNFPPRFSGLQFPNYSSELNVNALELDDSALYLCASSLGQGGTGELFFGEGSRLTVL.